This is a list of T cell receptor beta chains from one sample in a study of siplizumab effects on memory and regulatory T cells. Here immunoSEQ multiplex PCR was the method, and the copy in TCRdb shows in-frame clones only, minus some. The repertoire has nearly 95,000 clones, 85% to 95% of them found once; the top ten carry around 0.3%. The sequenced material came from non-Treg CD4+ T cells sorted from blood. These receptors were obtained from a human donor in good health. Each CDR3 is given with its conserved first and last residue. Fields, in order: J gene, D gene, V gene, clone size, CDR3 protein, CDR3 DNA. D genes are given only for firm matches. For some rows the clone size is stated as once, few or many, or as a class when expanded; others skip it.

j_call: TRBJ1-4
d_call: TRBD1
v_call: TRBV15
clone_size: .
cdr3_aa: CATSRGQGASEKLFF
cdr3_nt: TGTGCCACCAGCAGAGGTCAGGGGGCTAGTGAAAAACTGTTTTTT

j_call: TRBJ2-1
d_call: .
v_call: TRBV5-4
clone_size: .
cdr3_aa: CASSSGRRLGEQFF
cdr3_nt: TGTGCCAGCAGCTCGGGACGGCGGCTTGGTGAGCAGTTCTTC

j_call: TRBJ2-5
d_call: TRBD2
v_call: TRBV9
clone_size: .
cdr3_aa: CASSVGLAGLGYQETQYF
cdr3_nt: TGTGCCAGCAGCGTCGGACTAGCGGGCCTGGGGTACCAAGAGACCCAGTACTTC

j_call: TRBJ2-5
d_call: TRBD2
v_call: TRBV5-6
clone_size: once
cdr3_aa: CASSLELAGVETQYF
cdr3_nt: TGTGCCAGCAGCTTGGAACTAGCGGGAGTGGAGACCCAGTACTTC

j_call: TRBJ1-2
d_call: .
v_call: TRBV18
clone_size: .
cdr3_aa: CASSPGTDYGYTF
cdr3_nt: TGTGCCAGCTCACCGGGGACGGACTATGGCTACACCTTC

j_call: TRBJ2-6
d_call: .
v_call: TRBV7-3
clone_size: .
cdr3_aa: CASSLIPSSSGANVLTF
cdr3_nt: TGTGCCAGCAGCTTAATACCTTCCAGCTCTGGGGCCAACGTCCTGACTTTC

j_call: TRBJ2-3
d_call: TRBD1
v_call: TRBV19
clone_size: .
cdr3_aa: CASSSLRDRGRTDTQYF
cdr3_nt: TGTGCCAGTAGTTCCCTCCGGGACAGGGGGCGAACAGATACGCAGTATTTT

j_call: TRBJ2-7
d_call: .
v_call: TRBV6-1
clone_size: .
cdr3_aa: CASMTVLLDEQYF
cdr3_nt: TGTGCCAGCATGACAGTGCTTTTGGACGAGCAGTACTTC

j_call: TRBJ2-5
d_call: TRBD2
v_call: TRBV7-2
clone_size: .
cdr3_aa: CASSHARSGTSGTGETQYF
cdr3_nt: TGTGCCAGCAGCCATGCTCGTTCCGGGACTAGCGGGACTGGAGAGACCCAGTACTTC

j_call: TRBJ1-1
d_call: .
v_call: TRBV2
clone_size: .
cdr3_aa: CATSALRGVAEAFF
cdr3_nt: TGTGCCACCTCGGCCCTGCGGGGTGTGGCTGAAGCTTTCTTT

j_call: TRBJ1-2
d_call: .
v_call: TRBV5-5
clone_size: .
cdr3_aa: CASSLAGLGSGSGYTF
cdr3_nt: TGTGCCAGCAGCTTGGCCGGGTTGGGAAGCGGGAGTGGCTACACCTTC

j_call: TRBJ1-2
d_call: .
v_call: TRBV11-2
clone_size: .
cdr3_aa: CASSLGDTNNYGYTF
cdr3_nt: TGTGCCAGCAGCCTCGGGGACACCAATAACTATGGCTACACCTTC

j_call: TRBJ1-1
d_call: TRBD1
v_call: TRBV6-6
clone_size: .
cdr3_aa: CASSRQGTEAFF
cdr3_nt: TGTGCCAGCAGTCGACAGGGGACTGAAGCTTTCTTT

j_call: TRBJ2-1
d_call: TRBD1
v_call: TRBV30
clone_size: .
cdr3_aa: CASNRGGVLNEQFF
cdr3_nt: TGTGCCTCGAACAGGGGTGGGGTCCTCAATGAGCAGTTCTTC

j_call: TRBJ1-3
d_call: .
v_call: TRBV4-1
clone_size: .
cdr3_aa: CASSQEGIGGFGNTIYF
cdr3_nt: TGCGCCAGCAGCCAGGAGGGAATCGGGGGCTTTGGAAACACCATATATTTT

j_call: TRBJ2-3
d_call: TRBD2
v_call: TRBV5-1
clone_size: .
cdr3_aa: CASSSSGEIIDTQYF
cdr3_nt: TGCGCCAGCAGTTCTAGCGGGGAGATTATAGATACGCAGTATTTT

j_call: TRBJ1-4
d_call: .
v_call: TRBV18
clone_size: .
cdr3_aa: CASSLTRTENEKLFF
cdr3_nt: TGTGCCAGCTCACTAACACGGACAGAGAATGAAAAACTGTTTTTT

j_call: TRBJ1-4
d_call: .
v_call: TRBV30
clone_size: .
cdr3_aa: CAWSGGRGNEKLFF
cdr3_nt: TGTGCCTGGAGTGGAGGACGGGGTAATGAAAAACTGTTTTTT

j_call: TRBJ1-5
d_call: .
v_call: TRBV10-2
clone_size: .
cdr3_aa: CASSDGAGAQAQPQHF
cdr3_nt: TGCGCCAGCAGTGATGGGGCGGGGGCGCAGGCGCAGCCCCAGCATTTT

j_call: TRBJ2-3
d_call: .
v_call: TRBV9
clone_size: .
cdr3_aa: CASSVVSRASTDTQYF
cdr3_nt: TGTGCCAGCAGCGTAGTTAGCCGGGCTAGCACAGATACGCAGTATTTT

j_call: TRBJ1-1
d_call: .
v_call: TRBV6-5
clone_size: .
cdr3_aa: CASTQLGVSNTEAFF
cdr3_nt: TGTGCCAGCACCCAACTGGGGGTTTCGAACACTGAAGCTTTCTTT

j_call: TRBJ2-1
d_call: .
v_call: TRBV27
clone_size: .
cdr3_aa: CASSKYNEQFF
cdr3_nt: TGTGCCAGCAGTAAATACAATGAGCAGTTCTTC

j_call: TRBJ1-5
d_call: TRBD1
v_call: TRBV15
clone_size: .
cdr3_aa: CATRAPGQGSNQPQHF
cdr3_nt: TGTGCCACCAGAGCCCCTGGACAGGGCAGCAATCAGCCCCAGCATTTT

j_call: TRBJ1-2
d_call: TRBD1
v_call: TRBV19
clone_size: once
cdr3_aa: CASSIGTGVRKDGYTF
cdr3_nt: TGTGCCAGTAGTATAGGGACAGGGGTTCGGAAGGATGGCTACACCTTC

j_call: TRBJ2-7
d_call: TRBD1
v_call: TRBV13
clone_size: few
cdr3_aa: CASSLGTGDEQYF
cdr3_nt: TGTGCCAGCAGCTTAGGGACAGGGGACGAGCAGTACTTC

j_call: TRBJ1-2
d_call: TRBD1
v_call: TRBV10-3
clone_size: .
cdr3_aa: CAISTGGDYGYTF
cdr3_nt: TGTGCCATCAGTACAGGGGGCGACTATGGCTACACCTTC

j_call: TRBJ2-1
d_call: .
v_call: TRBV9
clone_size: .
cdr3_aa: CASSVGGYGHNEQFF
cdr3_nt: TGTGCCAGCAGCGTAGGGGGTTATGGGCACAATGAGCAGTTCTTC

j_call: TRBJ2-1
d_call: TRBD2
v_call: TRBV27
clone_size: .
cdr3_aa: CASSSGTSGARRSSYNEQFF
cdr3_nt: TGTGCCAGCAGCTCCGGGACTAGCGGGGCAAGGCGAAGCTCCTACAATGAGCAGTTCTTC

j_call: TRBJ1-2
d_call: TRBD1
v_call: TRBV2
clone_size: .
cdr3_aa: CASSQTGAYYGYTF
cdr3_nt: TGTGCCAGCAGCCAGACAGGGGCCTACTATGGCTACACCTTC